This T cell receptor beta chain originates from a study of blood T cells in healthy people across ages. The use of a sample-barcoded 5' primer and a J-beta primer mix characterized a second PCR of about 7 to 12 cycles. One entry per CDR3 protein, called by TCRdb with MiXCR from the 5' RACE reads. The data hold approximately 730,000 distinct CDR3 sequences, with approximately 55% observed a single time. This clonotype was observed a few times. The CDR3 has 15 amino acids. Germline-derived CDR1 and CDR2 are MNHEY and SVGAGI. V shed 6 bases, J shed 6 bases, and the junction held 9 bases outside the gene matches.

The receptor comes from a man aged 80 or over in good health. Sample: blood. This chain joins TRBV6-5 and TRBJ2-3, with 10 bases aligning to TRBD2. CDR3: CASRSPSGSSDTQYF. As DNA, the CDR3 is TGTGCCAGCAGATCGCCTAGCGGGAGTTCCGATACGCAGTATTTT.